This T cell receptor (beta chain) was documented in a study of T cells after yellow fever vaccination. Study-level background: Preparation of fractions with low cell numbers was performed using SMART-Seq v4 Ultra Low Input.

As to this clonotype: Its antigen remains unknown.

Germline V gene data show CDR1 as SGHRS and CDR2 as YFSETQ. Trimming stripped 4 bases from V and 7 bases from J, with 18 bases between. The CDR3 extends over 14 amino acids. TCRdb redid the calling of the 5' RACE reads with MiXCR, one entry per CDR3 protein. Found here are 300,000 to 400,000 distinct CDR3 sequences, about 6% of them singletons; the top ten hold roughly 15%. Study-wide results and caveats: The presence of abundant clonotypes contaminating from the bulk population was possible in FACS-sorted repertoires. Clonotype sharing between CD4 and CD8 compartments was small. The study re-detected most primary-vaccination clones after the booster (approximately 97% CD4, roughly 91% CD8).

This specimen was PBMCs, taken 5 days after the yellow fever booster vaccination. The receptor was derived from a man younger than 45 who received the YFV17D yellow fever vaccine. This chain connects TRBV5-1 to TRBJ2-7, with D unclear. CDR3 DNA: TGCGCCAGCAGCCCCTCTGCCCCTTCTCTTGAGCAGTACTTC. This gives the protein CASSPSAPSLEQYF.